The rows below give T cell receptor beta chains drawn from one sample of a study of cytomegalovirus exposure and HLA in healthy donors. The table came from immunoSEQ multiplex PCR; TCRdb's copy has only in-frame clones and leaves some out. The table has some 130,000 clones, roughly nine tenths seen once; the top ten hold 2.5% to 3.5%. Material: PBMCs. The receptors were gathered from a man aged 18 to 30 in good health and CMV-seronegative. Both conserved end residues are part of each CDR3. D genes are given only for firm matches. A row's size may be missing; if present it is once, few, many or a size class.

j_call v_call clone_size d_call cdr3_aa cdr3_nt
TRBJ2-1 TRBV5-8 . TRBD1 CASGPGTGARNEQFF TGTGCCAGCGGACCCGGGACAGGGGCGAGAAATGAGCAGTTCTTC
TRBJ1-2 TRBV27 . TRBD1 CASSLSWTGNYGYTF TGTGCCAGCAGTTTATCTTGGACAGGGAATTATGGCTACACCTTC
TRBJ2-5 TRBV6-1 . . CASTRQRLEQETQYF TGTGCCAGCACCAGACAAAGACTAGAGCAAGAGACCCAGTACTTC
TRBJ2-3 TRBV7-9 few TRBD1 CASSFPGQGPDTQYF TGTGCCAGCAGCTTCCCGGGACAGGGGCCAGATACGCAGTATTTT
TRBJ1-5 TRBV9 few . CASSVGGGEFPYQPQHF TGTGCCAGCAGCGTAGGGGGAGGGGAATTTCCCTATCAGCCCCAGCATTTT
TRBJ2-2 TRBV2 . TRBD2 CASSGGLAGGTGELFF TGTGCCAGCAGTGGGGGACTAGCGGGAGGAACCGGGGAGCTGTTTTTT
TRBJ1-6 TRBV6-5 once TRBD1 CASRGTGNSPLHF TGTGCCAGCAGAGGGACAGGGAATTCACCCCTCCACTTT
TRBJ2-2 TRBV2 . TRBD1 CASMTGVNTGELFF TGTGCCAGTATGACAGGGGTGAACACCGGGGAGCTGTTTTTT
TRBJ2-7 TRBV5-5 . . CASRAQGWASEQYF TGTGCCAGCAGAGCTCAGGGCTGGGCGTCCGAGCAGTACTTC
TRBJ1-5 TRBV10-3 . . CAISGQAGEPQHF TGTGCCATCAGTGGGCAGGCCGGGGAGCCCCAGCATTTT
TRBJ2-1 TRBV10-3 . TRBD1 CATGRGQGYNEQFF TGTGCCACGGGTAGGGGACAGGGGTACAATGAGCAGTTCTTC
TRBJ1-6 TRBV5-1 few . CASQWGPDGAISPLHF TGCGCCAGCCAGTGGGGCCCGGATGGAGCGATATCACCCCTCCACTTT
TRBJ2-7 TRBV7-2 few TRBD1 CASSLVRDRDEQYF TGTGCCAGCAGCTTAGTCCGGGACAGGGACGAGCAGTACTTC
TRBJ2-7 TRBV28 . TRBD2 CASSTGGGPPYEQYF TGTGCCAGCAGTACCGGGGGAGGGCCTCCCTACGAGCAGTACTTC
TRBJ2-5 TRBV5-4 . TRBD2 CVSSPAGTSGIETQYF TGTGTCAGCAGCCCAGCCGGGACTAGCGGGATCGAGACCCAGTACTTC
TRBJ1-2 TRBV18 . . CASSQGGYGYTF TGTGCCAGCTCACAAGGGGGCTATGGCTACACCTTC
TRBJ2-3 TRBV15 . TRBD1 CATSRADRASTDTQYF TGTGCCACCAGCAGGGCCGACAGGGCGAGCACAGATACGCAGTATTTT
TRBJ2-7 TRBV5-6 . TRBD1 CASSILLRTGVYEQYF TGTGCCAGCAGCATACTTCTTAGGACAGGGGTCTACGAGCAGTACTTC
TRBJ1-6 TRBV7-8 few . CASSLVRGNSPLHF TGTGCCAGCAGCTTAGTACGGGGGAACTCACCCCTCCACTTT
TRBJ2-7 TRBV5-5 . TRBD2 CASSLVAGGTYEQYF TGTGCCAGCAGCTTGGTAGCGGGGGGTACCTACGAGCAGTACTTC
TRBJ2-1 TRBV28 . TRBD2 CASRTSGRRNEQFF TGTGCCAGCAGGACTAGCGGGAGGCGAAATGAGCAGTTCTTC
TRBJ1-2 TRBV19 . TRBD1 CASSIPGTVWGAPYGYTF TGTGCCAGTAGTATACCAGGGACAGTTTGGGGAGCACCTTATGGCTACACCTTC
TRBJ2-3 TRBV19 . TRBD2 CASSTSGGADTQYF TGTGCCAGTAGTACTAGCGGGGGAGCAGATACGCAGTATTTT
TRBJ2-5 TRBV5-1 . TRBD1 CASSPLTGGLETQYF TGCGCCAGCAGCCCCCTGACAGGGGGCTTAGAGACCCAGTACTTC
TRBJ2-3 TRBV29-1 . TRBD1 CSARGQLSDTQYF TGCAGCGCCCGGGGACAGCTGTCAGATACGCAGTATTTT
TRBJ2-7 TRBV12-5 . . CASGLVIGQSIEQYF TGTGCTAGTGGTTTGGTAATTGGACAGTCGATCGAGCAGTACTTC
TRBJ2-5 TRBV6-5 . TRBD2 CASSYSGTTQETQYF TGTGCCAGCAGTTACTCGGGGACTACCCAAGAGACCCAGTACTTC
TRBJ1-5 TRBV6-6 . . CASSYGGRVGQPQHF TGTGCCAGCAGTTACGGGGGCAGGGTTGGACAGCCCCAGCATTTT